The next 8 T cell receptor beta chains were all read from a single sample in a study of cytomegalovirus exposure and HLA in healthy donors. Assay: immunoSEQ multiplex PCR; the TCRdb copy retains only in-frame clones and omits some. The table has roughly 130,000 clones, roughly 86% seen once; the top ten hold 1.4% to 1.5%. Material for sequencing was PBMCs. The receptors here all came from a woman aged 25-40 years in good health and CMV-seronegative.

This sequence joins TRBV5-1 and TRBJ2-1; 10 bases map to TRBD2. The germline gives CDR1 SGHRS, CDR2 YFSETQ. The trim removed 0 bases at V and 4 bases at J, leaving 4 bases unmatched. This CDR3 has 16 amino acids. CDR3: CASSLEVAGGYNEQFF. As DNA, the CDR3 is TGCGCCAGCAGCTTGGAGGTAGCGGGGGGTTACAATGAGCAGTTCTTC. The whole variable domain, filled in from reference TRBV5-1 and TRBJ2-1, reads KAGVTQTPRYLIKTRGQQVTLSCSPISGHRSVSWYQQTPGQGLQFLFEYFSETQRNKGNFPGRFSGRQFSNSRSEMNVSTLELGDSALYLCASSLEVAGGYNEQFFGPGTRLTVL.

This chain joins TRBV5-4 and TRBJ2-3; weak D call: TRBD2 (5 bases). V lost 1 base and J 0 bases, leaving 9 bases between the germline ends. CDR1 and CDR2 (germline): SGHNT, YYREEE (reference sequence). The CDR3 has 15 amino acids. CDR3 in amino acids: CASSLISGSTDTQYF. Written as DNA, the CDR3 is TGTGCCAGCAGCTTGATATCGGGGAGCACAGATACGCAGTATTTT. Combining the CDR3 with reference TRBV5-4 and TRBJ2-3 gives the whole variable domain ETGVTQSPTHLIKTRGQQVTLRCSSQSGHNTVSWYQQALGQGPQFIFQYYREEENGRGNFPPRFSGLQFPNYSSELNVNALELDDSALYLCASSLISGSTDTQYFGPGTRLTVL.

This chain connects TRBV29-1 to TRBJ2-3; TRBD2 matches at 14 bases. Looked up from germline, CDR1 is SQVTM and CDR2 is ANQGSEA. J was trimmed by 6 bases and V by 5 bases; bases with no gene match: 4. This CDR3 spans 14 amino acids. CDR3 DNA sequence: TGCAGCGTTATGACTAGCGGGGGGGCGGATACGCAGTATTTT. Its protein is CSVMTSGGADTQYF.

This clone was observed a few times. The gene calls are TRBV6-1 and TRBJ1-5, with a possible D match to TRBD1 (5 bases). Trimming took off 8 bases at V and 2 bases at J, with 10 bases between the two ends. Germline V gene lookup returns CDR1 MNHNS and CDR2 SASEGT. This CDR3 has 13 amino acids. The CDR3, as DNA: TGTGCCAGCGGCGGGGGTGGCAATCAGCCCCAGCATTTT. Translated, it gives CASGGGGNQPQHF.

In this sample, this clone turned up a few times. This chain joins TRBV6-5 and TRBJ2-7; weak D call: TRBD2 (8 bases). Germline CDR1 reads MNHEY; CDR2 reads SVGAGI. This CDR3 spans 12 amino acids. With 6 bases removed from V and 7 bases from J, the gap between germline ends came to 13 bases. The CDR3 nucleotides are TGTGCCAGCAGCGGGAGGGGGCTTGAGCAGTACTTC. Translating gives CASSGRGLEQYF.

The chain couples TRBV7-9 to TRBJ1-1; D is undetermined. The CDR3 extends over 12 amino acids. The germline CDR1 and CDR2 sequences are SEHNR and FQNEAQ (reference sequence). V was shortened by 3 bases and J by 8 bases, with 10 bases between the two germline ends. CDR3 region: CASSLLRAEAFF. The CDR3 nucleotides read TGTGCCAGCAGCTTGCTGCGTGCCGAAGCTTTCTTT.

This chain's CDR3 is CASSPDFGLNTEAFF. The CDR3 DNA is TGTGCCAGCAGCCCCGACTTCGGTTTGAACACTGAAGCTTTCTTT. The chain uses TRBV7-9 and TRBJ1-1, with D unresolved. V was pared by 5 bases and J by 0 bases, with 13 bases between. The CDR3 consists of 15 residues. Germline V gene data show CDR1 as SEHNR and CDR2 as FQNEAQ (reference sequence).

The chain recombines TRBV7-9 with TRBJ1-2; 8 positions agree with TRBD1. The germline V gene has CDR1 SEHNR and CDR2 FQNEAQ (reference sequence). V lost 5 bases to trimming and J lost 3 bases; unmatched junction nucleotides: 8. The CDR3 covers 15 residues. CDR3 amino acids: CASSPQGAGDYGYTF. The CDR3 region has the DNA TGTGCCAGCAGCCCGCAGGGGGCCGGTGACTATGGCTACACCTTC. The complete variable domain, with remaining parts taken from reference TRBV7-9 and TRBJ1-2, reads DTGVSQNPRHKITKRGQNVTFRCDPISEHNRLYWYRQTLGQGPEFLTYFQNEAQLEKSRLLSDRFSAERPKGSFSTLEIQRTEQGDSAMYLCASSPQGAGDYGYTFGSGTRLTVV.